The 5 T cell receptor beta chains below come from one sample, sequenced in a study of OX40 agonist ivuxolimab in advanced cancers. Some clones are missing from TCRdb's copy, which holds only in-frame ones; the method was immunoSEQ multiplex PCR. This table has about 73,000 clones, about 88% appearing once. The specimen was CD4+ or CD8+ T cells sorted from blood, collected in a trial of the OX40 agonist ivuxolimab. These receptors all come from an adult with an advanced solid tumor such as melanoma, head and neck, liver or kidney cancer.

The gene calls are TRBV15 and TRBJ1-3; no clear D gene. This CDR3 spans 12 amino acids. V lost 1 base and J lost 3, with 1 base in between. The germline V gene encodes CDR1 LNHNV and CDR2 YYDKDF (reference sequence). CDR3 sequence (DNA): TGTGCCACCAGCAGAGTTGGAAACACCATATATTTT. Residues: CATSRVGNTIYF.

On this clone: At one end, the junction sequence differs from germline, possibly due to a read error. V gene TRBV2 combines with J gene TRBJ2-5; D not certain. Germline V lookup: CDR1 SNHLY, CDR2 FYNNEI. This CDR3 spans 14 amino acids. CDR3 amino acids: CASSELIEASTMNF. In DNA form, the CDR3 reads TGTGCCAGCAGTGAATTGATTGAGGCATCCACAATGAACTTC.

The V and J genes are TRBV6-1 and TRBJ1-1; no clear D gene. Trimming stripped 7 bases from V and 0 bases from J, with 12 bases between. The CDR3 has 14 amino acids. Germline V lookup: CDR1 MNHNS, CDR2 SASEGT. CDR3 amino acids: CASIADGVNTEAFF. CDR3 sequence (DNA): TGTGCCAGCATAGCCGACGGAGTGAACACTGAAGCTTTCTTT.

The chain uses TRBV6-6 and TRBJ1-1; 8 bases agree with TRBD1. The trim removed 4 bases at V and 1 base at J, leaving 2 bases unmatched. This CDR3 comprises 14 residues. Germline CDR1 is MNHNY and CDR2 is SVGAGI (reference sequence). The CDR3 sequence: CASSSTGGNTEAFF. CDR3 bases: TGTGCCAGCAGTTCCACAGGGGGGAACACTGAAGCTTTCTTT.

The chain is built from TRBV19 and TRBJ2-5; TRBD1 might be the D (6 bases). The CDR3 extends over 13 amino acids. Trimming removed 5 bases from V and 4 bases from J, with 11 bases in between. Germline CDR1 is LNHDA and CDR2 is SQIVND (reference sequence). CDR3 sequence: CASSRRGRETQYF. In DNA form, the CDR3 reads TGTGCCAGTAGTCGCAGGGGTAGAGAGACCCAGTACTTC.